The 19 T cell receptor beta chains reported below all come from one sample, sequenced in a study of cytomegalovirus exposure and HLA in healthy donors. A multiplex PCR was run with 60 Vbeta primers and 13 Jbeta primers. The protocol was immunoSEQ multiplex PCR, while the TCRdb copy is restricted to in-frame clones and leaves out a portion. The table shows 130,000 to 150,000 clones, with roughly three quarters occurring only once. Sequencing input: PBMCs. Receptor source: a female donor in good health and CMV-seronegative.

This clone was seen only a few times. V usage is TRBV9 and J usage is TRBJ2-7, with 9 bases matching TRBD1. The CDR3 totals 14 residues. The germline V gene encodes CDR1 SGDLS and CDR2 YYNGEE. Trimming cost V 1 base and J 5 bases; bases outside gene matches: 4. DNA for the CDR3: TGTGCCAGCAGCGTAATGGGACAGGGTAACGAGCAGTACTTC. Encoded protein: CASSVMGQGNEQYF.

V gene TRBV6-6 combines with J gene TRBJ1-5, with D uncertain. V shed 2 bases and J shed 6 bases, with 14 bases lying between them. The germline gives CDR1 MNHNY, CDR2 SVGAGI (reference sequence). The CDR3 has 15 residues. CDR3 loop: CASSYANEEGQPQHF. The CDR3 nucleotides are TGTGCCAGCAGTTACGCTAACGAGGAAGGTCAGCCCCAGCATTTT.

The chain links TRBV12-2 to TRBJ1-4; the D segment call TRBD1 is taken from the table without a DNA check. TRBV12-2 is noted as a pseudogene. The CDR3 consists of 19 residues. CDR3 region: CASRVRDRSIGAKIEKLFF. The DNA for the CDR3 is TGTGCAAGTCGCGTACGGGACAGGTCTATTGGGGCTAAGATCGAAAAACTGTTTTTT.

V and J are TRBV5-1 and TRBJ1-2; no clear D gene. Germline assignment: CDR1 SGHRS and CDR2 YFSETQ. V was trimmed by 6 bases and J by 2 bases, leaving 14 bases between them. The CDR3 extends over 14 amino acids. The chain's CDR3 is CASKLVGANYGYTF. DNA of the CDR3: TGCGCCAGCAAGCTCGTAGGAGCAAACTATGGCTACACCTTC.

The J gene is TRBJ2-5, the V gene TRBV5-1; 10 nucleotides align to TRBD1. The CDR3 has 16 amino acids. Per the germline V gene, CDR1 is SGHRS and CDR2 is YFSETQ. After removal of 2 bases from V and 2 bases from J, the junction contained 6 bases not matched to a gene. The CDR3: CASSLRGQGYQETQYF. CDR3 bases: TGCGCCAGCAGCTTACGGGGACAGGGGTATCAAGAGACCCAGTACTTC.

The chain combines TRBV6-5 with TRBJ1-5; TRBD1 is a possible D gene (5 bases). Germline values: CDR1 MNHEY, CDR2 SVGAGI. V gave up 1 base and J gave up 3 bases, with 13 bases separating them. The CDR3 is made up of 16 amino acids. CDR3 loop: CASSYLARVNNQPQHF. CDR3 sequence (DNA): TGTGCCAGCAGTTACTTGGCCAGGGTGAACAATCAGCCCCAGCATTTT.

The rearrangement joins TRBV9 to TRBJ2-1; 11 bases are shared with TRBD2. The trim removed 0 bases at V and 9 bases at J, leaving 8 bases unmatched. Germline V gives CDR1 SGDLS, CDR2 YYNGEE. The CDR3 length is 16 residues. The DNA for the CDR3 is TGTGCCAGCAGCGTAGATCTAGCGGGGGGTGGTGGTGAGCAGTTCTTC. The encoded protein is CASSVDLAGGGGEQFF.

This chain joins TRBV2 and TRBJ1-5; 7 bases are a match to TRBD1. CDR3 size: 14 residues. Germline-derived CDR1 and CDR2 are SNHLY and FYNNEI. V gave up 4 bases and J gave up 10 bases; unmatched junction bases: 10. The CDR3 sequence is CASSGVTGEGPQHF. For the CDR3, the DNA is TGTGCCAGCAGTGGGGTAACAGGGGAAGGACCCCAGCATTTT.

The CDR3 here is CAIRGDTSDTQYF. CDR3 nucleotide sequence: TGTGCCATCAGAGGAGATACCTCAGATACGCAGTATTTT. The chain joins TRBV10-3 to TRBJ2-3; D not resolved. This CDR3 region has 13 residues. The germline gives CDR1 ENHRY, CDR2 SYGVKD. Trimming pared 6 bases from V and 4 bases from J, leaving 11 bases between.

V is TRBV5-1 and J is TRBJ2-1; possible D gene TRBD2, 5 bases. This CDR3 contains 14 residues. The germline CDR1 and CDR2 sequences are SGHRS and YFSETQ. V was cut by 0 bases and J by 7 bases, with 11 bases left in between. The CDR3, as DNA: TGCGCCAGCAGCTTGGTTTTGGCGGGTAATGAGCAGTTCTTC. Translation gives CASSLVLAGNEQFF.

The chain carries TRBV4-3 and TRBJ2-1; 14 bases align to TRBD2. This CDR3 contains 15 residues. The germline CDR1 and CDR2 sequences are LGHNA and YSLEER. Losses at the gene ends were 4 bases for V and 7 bases for J; bases not matched to a gene: 3. The CDR3: CASSRLAGGPNEQFF. CDR3 DNA sequence: TGCGCCAGCAGCCGACTAGCGGGGGGGCCGAATGAGCAGTTCTTC.

The chain couples TRBV29-1 to TRBJ2-1, with 9 positions matching TRBD2. The germline CDR1 and CDR2 sequences are SQVTM and ANQGSEA. With 3 bases clipped from V and 0 bases from J, the junction kept 6 bases outside the gene matches. This CDR3 is built from 16 residues. In DNA, the CDR3 is TGCAGCGTTGAGTTGACTAGCGGAGGCTCCTACAATGAGCAGTTCTTC. It translates to CSVELTSGGSYNEQFF.

DNA for the CDR3: TGTGCCAGCAGAGGCGGGTACGAGCAGTACTTC. Protein sequence: CASRGGYEQYF. This chain joins TRBV5-5 and TRBJ2-7, with TRBD2 as a possible D gene (5 bases). Germline CDR1 is SGHKS and CDR2 is YYEKEE (reference sequence). Trimming cost V 5 bases and J 4 bases, with 7 bases left between them. CDR3 length equals 11 residues.

The rearrangement joins TRBV7-9 to TRBJ1-1; D remains ambiguous. The germline V gene has CDR1 SEHNR and CDR2 FQNEAQ (reference sequence). This CDR3 contains 16 residues. The V and J ends lost 5 bases and 2 bases respectively, with 18 bases between them. In DNA, the CDR3 is TGTGCCAGCAGCCCAGCCAGGCCAAGGCAAAACACTGAAGCTTTCTTT. This translates into CASSPARPRQNTEAFF. Based on the CDR3 plus reference TRBV7-9 and TRBJ1-1, the full variable domain is DTGVSQNPRHKITKRGQNVTFRCDPISEHNRLYWYRQTLGQGPEFLTYFQNEAQLEKSRLLSDRFSAERPKGSFSTLEIQRTEQGDSAMYLCASSPARPRQNTEAFFGQGTRLTVV.

The chain combines TRBV7-3 with TRBJ2-2, with D unresolved. Trimming left V 5 bases short and J 4 bases short, with 5 bases between. The CDR3 loop spans 12 amino acids. Per the germline V gene, CDR1 is SGHTA and CDR2 is FQGTGA. CDR3 sequence (DNA): TGTGCCAGCAGCCCGTTCACCGGGGAGCTGTTTTTT. This encodes CASSPFTGELFF.

This clone was observed a few times. This chain links TRBV30 with TRBJ1-1; no reliable D call. Germline loops: CDR1 GTSNPN, CDR2 SVGIG (reference sequence). Trimming cost V 0 bases and J 5 bases, with 7 bases left between them. The CDR3 spans 12 residues. CDR3 residues: CAWSVHWTEAFF. CDR3 nucleotides: TGTGCCTGGAGTGTCCACTGGACTGAAGCTTTCTTT.

V usage is TRBV27 and J usage is TRBJ2-2, with D possibly matching TRBD1 (6 bases). The length of the CDR3 is 18 residues. Germline lookup yields CDR1 MNHEY and CDR2 SMNVEV (reference sequence). The V and J ends lost 2 bases and 0 bases respectively, with 16 bases between them. This CDR3 is CASSLRQGLYSNTGELFF. In DNA form, the CDR3 reads TGTGCCAGCAGTTTACGGCAGGGGCTCTATTCGAACACCGGGGAGCTGTTTTTT.

The CDR3 DNA is TGTGCCTGGAGTTCTGGACAGGCGGACGGGGGACCCCTCCACTTT. Protein product: CAWSSGQADGGPLHF. The V and J genes are TRBV30 and TRBJ1-6; 7 bases agree with TRBD1. V dropped 2 bases and J dropped 12; count of bases not matched to a gene: 13. CDR1 GTSNPN and CDR2 SVGIG come from the germline V gene (reference sequence). This CDR3 is built from 15 residues.

The chain links TRBV29-1 to TRBJ1-2; 12 nucleotides match TRBD1. Germline CDR1 and CDR2: SQVTM and ANQGSEA. The CDR3 totals 13 residues. Germline trimming cut 4 bases from V and 7 bases from J; bases unmatched to any gene: 4. The CDR3 DNA sequence: TGCAGCGTTGGAGGGACAGGGGGCTTTGGCTACACCTTC. Translation: CSVGGTGGFGYTF.